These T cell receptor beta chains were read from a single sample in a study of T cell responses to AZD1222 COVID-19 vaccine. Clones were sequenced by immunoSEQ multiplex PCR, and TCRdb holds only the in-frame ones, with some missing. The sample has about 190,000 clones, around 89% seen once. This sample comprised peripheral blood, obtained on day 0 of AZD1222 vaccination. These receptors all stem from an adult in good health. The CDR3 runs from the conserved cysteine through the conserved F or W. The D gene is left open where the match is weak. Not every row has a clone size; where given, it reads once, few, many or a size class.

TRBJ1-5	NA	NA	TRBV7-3	CASSATGPPEQPQHF	TGTGCCAGCAGCGCGACGGGACCGCCAGAACAGCCCCAGCATTTT
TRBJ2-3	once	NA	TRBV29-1	CSVDIQIGGGSRDTQYF	TGCAGCGTCGACATACAAATAGGGGGAGGATCGAGAGATACGCAGTATTTT
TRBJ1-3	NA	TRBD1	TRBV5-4	CASSWDRGPGNTIYF	TGTGCCAGCAGCTGGGACAGGGGGCCTGGAAACACCATATATTTT
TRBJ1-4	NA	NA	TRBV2	CASRPGSLNEKLFF	TGTGCCAGCAGACCCGGGAGCCTCAATGAAAAACTGTTTTTT
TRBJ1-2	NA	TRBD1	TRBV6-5	CASSYSYRGTYGYTF	TGTGCCAGCAGTTACTCGTACAGGGGGACCTATGGCTACACCTTC
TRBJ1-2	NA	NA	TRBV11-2	CASSLVSPGFYGYTF	TGTGCCAGCAGCTTAGTCTCTCCAGGATTTTACGGCTACACCTTC
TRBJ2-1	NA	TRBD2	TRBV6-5	CASKRTSGYNEQFF	TGTGCCAGCAAACGGACTAGCGGTTACAATGAGCAGTTCTTC
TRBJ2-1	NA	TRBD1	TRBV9	CASSAGQGAYNEQFF	TGTGCCAGCAGTGCCGGACAGGGGGCTTACAATGAGCAGTTCTTC
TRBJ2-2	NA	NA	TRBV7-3	CASSLARRNANTGELFF	TGTGCCAGCAGCTTAGCGCGGAGGAACGCGAACACCGGGGAGCTGTTTTTT
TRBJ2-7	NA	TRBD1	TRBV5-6	CASSTLQGVLEQYF	TGTGCCAGCAGCACACTACAGGGGGTATTGGAGCAGTACTTC
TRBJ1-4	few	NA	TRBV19	CASSIRDANEKLFF	TGTGCCAGTAGTATCCGGGACGCCAATGAAAAACTGTTTTTT
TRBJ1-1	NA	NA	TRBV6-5	CATRGTLNTEAFF	TGTGCCACCCGGGGGACCCTGAACACTGAAGCTTTCTTT
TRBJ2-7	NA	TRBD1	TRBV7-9	CASSLTRQGPLGQYF	TGTGCCAGCAGCTTAACTAGACAGGGACCGCTCGGTCAGTACTTC
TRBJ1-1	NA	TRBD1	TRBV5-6	CASSLVGTGWENTEAFF	TGTGCCAGCAGCTTGGTAGGGACAGGGTGGGAGAACACTGAAGCTTTCTTT
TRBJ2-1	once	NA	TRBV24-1	CATSEAEGHPEQFF	TGTGCCACCAGTGAGGCCGAGGGACACCCGGAGCAGTTCTTC
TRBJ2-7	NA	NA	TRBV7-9	CASSSFGSSYEQYF	TGTGCCAGCAGCTCCTTCGGGAGCTCCTACGAGCAGTACTTC
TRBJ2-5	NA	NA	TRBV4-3	CASSQDWGTQETQYF	TGCGCCAGCAGCCAAGATTGGGGGACCCAAGAGACCCAGTACTTC
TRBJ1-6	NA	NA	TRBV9	CASSVEQHNSPLHF	TGTGCCAGCAGCGTAGAACAGCATAATTCACCCCTCCACTTT
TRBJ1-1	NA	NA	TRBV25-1	CASSSLAPEAFF	TGTGCCAGCAGTTCATTGGCACCAGAAGCTTTCTTT
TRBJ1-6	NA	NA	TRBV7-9	CASNTVEGSPLHF	TGTGCCAGCAATACGGTCGAAGGATCACCCCTCCACTTT
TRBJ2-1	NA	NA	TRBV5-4	CASSLAGQNLEQFF	TGTGCCAGCAGCTTGGCCGGACAGAACTTGGAGCAGTTCTTC
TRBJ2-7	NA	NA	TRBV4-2	CASSQELGNLEQYF	TGTGCCAGCAGCCAAGAATTAGGCAACCTCGAGCAGTACTTC
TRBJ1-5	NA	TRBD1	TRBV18	CASSPDRGRQPQHF	TGTGCCAGCTCACCGGACAGGGGGCGTCAGCCCCAGCATTTT
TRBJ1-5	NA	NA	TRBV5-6	CASSRYGGRSNQPQHF	TGTGCCAGCAGTCGGTACGGGGGACGAAGCAATCAGCCCCAGCATTTT
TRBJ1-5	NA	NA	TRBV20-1	CSARATQPQHF	TGCAGTGCTAGAGCAACCCAGCCCCAGCATTTT
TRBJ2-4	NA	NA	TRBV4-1	CASSQETGTLAKNIQYF	TGCGCCAGCAGCCAAGAAACCGGGACCCTAGCCAAAAACATTCAGTACTTC
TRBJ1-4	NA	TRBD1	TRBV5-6	CASSLEGTGVGKLFF	TGTGCCAGCAGCTTGGAGGGGACAGGGGTTGGAAAACTGTTTTTT
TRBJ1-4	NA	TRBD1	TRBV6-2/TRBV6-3	CASSYSQGGKKLFF	TGTGCCAGCAGTTACTCGCAAGGGGGCAAAAAACTGTTTTTT
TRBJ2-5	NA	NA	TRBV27	CASSPYIQETQYF	TGTGCCAGCAGTCCGTACATCCAAGAGACCCAGTACTTC
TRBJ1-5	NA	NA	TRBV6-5	CASRGWGDSNQPQHF	TGTGCCAGCAGGGGATGGGGGGATAGCAATCAGCCCCAGCATTTT
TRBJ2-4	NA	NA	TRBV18	CASSEKGGIAKNIQYF	TGTGCCAGCTCAGAGAAGGGGGGAATAGCCAAAAACATTCAGTACTTC
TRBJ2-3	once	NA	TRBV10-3	CAISESEDTQYF	TGTGCCATCAGTGAGTCCGAGGATACGCAGTATTTT
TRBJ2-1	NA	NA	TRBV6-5	CASRPGTPLPSEQFF	TGTGCCAGCAGACCAGGGACACCCCTACCCAGTGAGCAGTTCTTC
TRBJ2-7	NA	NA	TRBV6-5	CASSQRGARASEQYF	TGTGCCAGCAGCCAGAGGGGGGCGCGAGCTTCCGAGCAGTACTTC
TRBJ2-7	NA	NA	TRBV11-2	CASRRGAALSYEQYF	TGTGCCAGCAGGCGGGGCGCCGCACTATCCTACGAGCAGTACTTC
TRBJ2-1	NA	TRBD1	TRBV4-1	CASSQVGTGSEQFF	TGCGCCAGCAGCCAAGTCGGGACAGGGAGTGAGCAGTTCTTC
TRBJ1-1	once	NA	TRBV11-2	CASSLAGDTEAFF	TGTGCCAGCAGCTTAGCGGGGGACACTGAAGCTTTCTTT
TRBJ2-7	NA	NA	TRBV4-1	CASSQDPPGTRIYEQYF	TGCGCCAGCAGCCAAGATCCACCCGGGACAAGAATCTACGAGCAGTACTTC
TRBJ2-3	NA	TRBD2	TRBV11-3	CASSLSAGGLDTQYF	TGTGCCAGCAGCTTATCGGCGGGGGGTTTAGATACGCAGTATTTT
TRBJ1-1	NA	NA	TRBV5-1	CASSLEARTTEAFF	TGCGCCAGCAGCTTGGAGGCCAGGACTACTGAAGCTTTCTTT
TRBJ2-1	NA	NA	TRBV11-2	CASSPRWGTGQFF	TGTGCCAGCAGCCCAAGATGGGGGACGGGGCAGTTCTTC
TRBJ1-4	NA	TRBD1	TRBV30	CAWSQRQGIEKLFF	TGTGCCTGGTCCCAAAGACAGGGTATTGAAAAACTGTTTTTT
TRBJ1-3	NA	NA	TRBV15	CATSRDGTGTGNTIYF	TGTGCCACCAGCAGAGATGGCACAGGGACTGGAAACACCATATATTTT
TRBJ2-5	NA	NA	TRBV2	CASSPEVQETQYF	TGTGCCAGCAGCCCAGAAGTCCAAGAGACCCAGTACTTC
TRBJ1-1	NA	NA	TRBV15	CATSRGLRENTEAFF	TGTGCCACCAGCAGAGGGCTCAGGGAGAACACTGAAGCTTTCTTT
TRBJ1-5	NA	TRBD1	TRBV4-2	CASSQYSGQGNGQPQHF	TGTGCCAGCAGCCAATACTCGGGACAGGGAAATGGTCAGCCCCAGCATTTT
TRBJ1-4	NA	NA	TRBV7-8	CASSSGQHINEKLFF	TGTGCCAGCAGCAGCGGACAGCACATTAATGAAAAACTGTTTTTT
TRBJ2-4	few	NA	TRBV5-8	CASSSGLGAKNIQYF	TGTGCCAGCAGCTCGGGCCTTGGGGCCAAAAACATTCAGTACTTC
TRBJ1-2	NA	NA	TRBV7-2	CASSLAYGYTF	TGTGCCAGCAGCTTAGCTTATGGCTACACCTTC
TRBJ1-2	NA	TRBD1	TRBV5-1	CASSNLGQGYGYTF	TGCGCCAGCAGTAATTTGGGACAGGGGTATGGCTACACCTTC
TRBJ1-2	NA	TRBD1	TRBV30	CAWSVTGGDGYTF	TGTGCCTGGAGTGTAACAGGGGGAGATGGCTACACCTTC
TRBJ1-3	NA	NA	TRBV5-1	CASSSGQSAGNTIYF	TGCGCCAGCAGCTCGGGGCAGTCGGCTGGAAACACCATATATTTT
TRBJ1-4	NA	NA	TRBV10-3	CASTTQGGEKLFF	TGTGCCAGCACAACTCAGGGTGGGGAAAAACTGTTTTTT
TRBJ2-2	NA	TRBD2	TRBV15	CATSRPGLAANTGELFF	TGTGCCACCAGCAGACCGGGACTAGCAGCGAACACCGGGGAGCTGTTTTTT
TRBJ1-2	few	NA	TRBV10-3	CAILGANYGYTF	TGTGCCATCCTGGGAGCTAACTATGGCTACACCTTC
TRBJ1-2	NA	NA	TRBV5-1	CASSLETANYGYTF	TGCGCCAGCAGCTTGGAGACAGCTAACTATGGCTACACCTTC
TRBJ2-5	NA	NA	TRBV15	CATSRDRPGGQTQYF	TGTGCCACCAGCAGAGATAGACCTGGGGGGCAGACCCAGTACTTC
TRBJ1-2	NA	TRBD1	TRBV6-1	CASSEVYDRAYGYTF	TGTGCCAGCAGTGAAGTGTACGACAGGGCCTATGGCTACACCTTC
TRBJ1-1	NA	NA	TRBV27	CASSSRADTEAFF	TGTGCCAGCAGTTCCAGGGCGGACACTGAAGCTTTCTTT
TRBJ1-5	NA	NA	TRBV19	CASTPGRNQPQHF	TGTGCCAGTACGCCGGGCAGGAATCAGCCCCAGCATTTT